Below, 21 T cell receptor beta chains from the same sample are listed, as sequenced in a study of human T cells and chemical hapten exposure. Time point defined: patch test 2, 6 weeks after DPC sensitization. The treatment here: therapeutic diphenylcyclopropenone sensitization with weekly scalp DPC. TCRdb re-called the RACE reads through MiXCR, storing one row per CDR3 protein. The data show 40,000 to 45,000 distinct CDR3 sequences, with 8% to 9% seen just once and about 15% held by the top ten. The source material was whole blood, sampled in connection with sensitization to the hapten diphenylcyclopropenone (DPC). The receptors were gathered from a woman between 35 and 50 years old with alopecia areata. Some clones in this sample may be carry-over from other donors' samples.

This clonotype appeared a few times. The chain is built from TRBV5-1 and TRBJ2-2, with D maybe TRBD2 (5 bases). This CDR3 region has 16 residues. Germline CDR1 SGHRS, CDR2 YFSETQ. The germline V and J ends were trimmed by 4 bases and 6 bases, with 19 bases remaining between them. In DNA, the CDR3 is TGCGCCAGCAGCCCAGACTATCCACGGGTCCCCGGGGAGCTGTTTTTT. This sequence encodes CASSPDYPRVPGELFF.

This clonotype was counted many times. This chain joins TRBV25-1 and TRBJ1-2, with 8 bases lining up with TRBD1. Germline CDR1 and CDR2: MGHDK and SYGVNS. The CDR3 spans 13 residues. V gave up 5 bases and J gave up 5 bases; unmatched junction bases: 4. The CDR3: CASSRTGRYGYTF. As DNA, the CDR3 is TGTGCCAGCAGTCGGACAGGGAGGTATGGCTACACCTTC.

This clonotype was seen many times. The V gene is TRBV5-4, the J gene TRBJ1-1, with D tentatively TRBD1 (5 bases). The V and J ends lost 5 bases and 6 bases respectively, with 17 bases between them. CDR1 and CDR2 from the germline V gene are SGHNT and YYREEE (reference sequence). This CDR3 is 14 amino acids long. CDR3 coding DNA: TGTGCCAGCAGGCCGCAGCCAAGGGACCCTGAAGCTTTCTTT. As protein: CASRPQPRDPEAFF.

This clonotype was recorded once. The chain employs TRBV20-1 and TRBJ1-1, with a tentative D call TRBD1 (5 bases). V was pared by 6 bases and J by 4 bases, with 18 bases between. The CDR3 totals 14 residues. The germline gives CDR1 DFQATT, CDR2 SNEGSKA (reference sequence). The CDR3 region is CSARSGGEVTEAFF. The CDR3 DNA is TGCAGTGCCCGATCGGGGGGGGAGGTCACTGAAGCTTTCTTT.

This clonotype occurred once. This sequence joins TRBV3-1 and TRBJ2-3, with D unresolved. Germline assignment: CDR1 LGHDT and CDR2 YNNKEL (reference sequence). V was clipped by 5 bases and J by 4 bases, with 7 bases between them. This CDR3 has 12 amino acids. CDR3 sequence (DNA): TGTGCCAGCAGCTTTGGACCAGATACGCAGTATTTT. Translation gives CASSFGPDTQYF.

This clonotype was recorded once. This may arise from a read error, as a much more abundant clone is one base away. The CDR3 loop reads CASGLGTTKETQYF. The CDR3 DNA reads as TGTGCTAGTGGTTTGGGGACTACCAAAGAGACCCAGTACTTC. The chain recombines TRBV12-5 with TRBJ2-5; tentatively, D is TRBD2 (6 bases). CDR3 length equals 14 residues. The germline V gene has CDR1 LGHNT and CDR2 FRNRAP. Trimming removed 1 base at V and 3 bases at J, with 9 bases between.

This clonotype was recorded at least ten times. V and J are TRBV12-3 or TRBV12-4 and TRBJ1-2; 9 bases agree with TRBD1. The junction had 16 bases not matched to a gene; V was cut back by 1 base and J by 7 bases. The CDR3 is 18 residues long. The CDR3 sequence is CASSLGGKGGQGPAGYTF. The CDR3 DNA sequence: TGTGCCAGCAGTTTAGGTGGGAAGGGGGGACAGGGCCCGGCTGGCTACACCTTC.

This sequence joins TRBV5-1 and TRBJ2-3; D remains ambiguous. The germline V gene encodes CDR1 SGHRS and CDR2 YFSETQ. Trimming took off 2 bases at V and 1 base at J, with 11 bases between the two ends. This CDR3 has 15 residues. CDR3 protein: CASSLGLRGTDTQYF. The CDR3 region has the DNA TGCGCCAGCAGCTTAGGCCTGAGAGGCACAGATACGCAGTATTTT.

This clonotype was counted a few times. The rearrangement links TRBV12-3 or TRBV12-4 to TRBJ2-3; D is unclear. V lost 5 bases and J 6 bases, leaving 15 bases between the germline ends. The CDR3 totals 14 residues. The DNA for the CDR3 is TGTGCCAGCAGTCCGCTAGGTTCGCGGGATACGCAGTATTTT. Amino acid sequence: CASSPLGSRDTQYF.

This clonotype appeared a few times. The chain couples TRBV28 to TRBJ1-1; the match to TRBD1 covers 8 bases. Germline CDR1 and CDR2: MDHEN and SYDVKM. This CDR3 is 12 amino acids long. V shed 3 bases and J 11 bases; nucleotides not matched to a gene: 5. CDR3 DNA sequence: TGTGCCAGCAGTTTGCTGACAGGGGACGCTTTCTTT. It codes for CASSLLTGDAFF.

The table lists this clonotype with many counts. The rearrangement links TRBV7-2 to TRBJ2-3; unclear D gene. The CDR3 runs to 15 residues. Germline assignment: CDR1 SGHTA and CDR2 FQGNSA. Trimming stripped 2 bases from V and 4 bases from J, with 13 bases between. The CDR3 here is CASSLLPSDADTQYF. CDR3 nucleotide sequence: TGTGCCAGCAGCTTACTACCGTCAGACGCAGATACGCAGTATTTT.

This clonotype came up many times. The chain carries TRBV5-1 and TRBJ1-1, with D possibly TRBD1 on 5 matching bases. V was pared by 8 bases and J by 1 base, with 9 bases between. The CDR3 is 12 amino acids. Germline CDR1 SGHRS, CDR2 YFSETQ. The CDR3 DNA reads TGCGCCAGTCGGCAGGGGAACACTGAAGCTTTCTTT. Translation gives CASRQGNTEAFF.

This clonotype was picked up many times. The CDR3 DNA sequence: TGCAGCGTCGAAACAGGGGTGCAGGAGCAGTACTTC. This gives the protein CSVETGVQEQYF. The rearrangement uses TRBV29-1 and TRBJ2-7; 7 bases fit TRBD1. V shed 6 bases and J 7 bases; nucleotides not matched to a gene: 9. The germline CDR1 and CDR2 sequences are SQVTM and ANQGSEA. CDR3 length equals 12 residues.

This clonotype was counted many times. This CDR3 is CASSRTNVGQFF. The CDR3 DNA follows: TGTGCCAGCAGCCGGACTAACGTAGGGCAGTTCTTC. J is TRBJ2-1 and V is TRBV11-1, with D possibly matching TRBD2 (6 bases). The CDR3 contains 12 residues. Germline V CDR1 and CDR2: SGHAT, FQDESV (reference sequence). V lost 5 bases to trimming and J lost 12 bases, with 14 bases between them.

The table lists this clonotype with many counts. J is TRBJ1-5 and V is TRBV18; unclear D gene. CDR3 length: 12 amino acids. Germline V gene data show CDR1 as KGHSH and CDR2 as LQKENI. Trimming removed 0 bases at V and 6 bases at J, with 3 bases between. The DNA for the CDR3 is TGTGCCAGCTCACCACCGGCTCAGCCCCAGCATTTT. This sequence encodes CASSPPAQPQHF.

This clonotype was picked up many times. The rearrangement uses TRBV20-1 and TRBJ2-3; 8 nucleotides align to TRBD2. This CDR3 spans 16 amino acids. Losses at the gene ends were 0 bases for V and 7 bases for J; bases not matched to a gene: 12. The V gene's germline CDR1 is DFQATT and CDR2 SNEGSKA (reference sequence). This chain's CDR3 is CSARDPIAGRGNTQYF. The CDR3 bases are TGCAGTGCTAGAGATCCCATAGCGGGGAGGGGAAATACGCAGTATTTT.

The sample holds many counts of this clonotype. The rearrangement joins TRBV9 to TRBJ2-1; the match to TRBD1 covers 7 bases. In germline, CDR1 is SGDLS, CDR2 YYNGEE. The junction had 3 bases not matched to a gene; V was cut back by 4 bases and J by 8 bases. The CDR3 length is 12 residues. CDR3 bases: TGTGCCAGCAGCCTAACAGGGGATGAGCAGTTCTTC. This translates into CASSLTGDEQFF.

CDR3 in DNA: TGTGCCAGCAGTTCCCGGGCAGGGACCTACGAGCAGTACTTC. Translating it yields CASSSRAGTYEQYF. This rearrangement joins TRBV28 to TRBJ2-7; D might be TRBD1 (5 bases). The V end was cut by 4 bases, the J end by 2 bases, with 12 bases between. The CDR3 covers 14 residues. Germline V lookup: CDR1 MDHEN, CDR2 SYDVKM.

The rearrangement uses TRBV20-1 and TRBJ2-5; weak D call: TRBD1 (5 bases). Trimming cost V 4 bases and J 5 bases, with 14 bases left between them. The germline V gene encodes CDR1 DFQATT and CDR2 SNEGSKA (reference sequence). The CDR3 contains 13 residues. CDR3 amino acids: CSAILQGTETQYF. For the CDR3, the DNA is TGCAGTGCTATTCTCCAGGGTACGGAGACCCAGTACTTC.

This clonotype was counted at least ten times. The gene calls are TRBV6-5 and TRBJ1-1, with D unresolved. Trimming took 8 bases from V and 6 from J, leaving 19 bases between them. Germline assignment: CDR1 MNHEY and CDR2 SVGAGI. CDR3 length: 14 amino acids. The CDR3 sequence: CASFNEPGLAEAFF. DNA for the CDR3: TGTGCCAGCTTTAACGAGCCCGGTTTGGCTGAAGCTTTCTTT.

The CDR3 region has the DNA TGTGCCAGCCTCGCGGGGGGTACGGAGACCCAGTACTTC. It encodes CASLAGGTETQYF. The chain employs TRBV12-3 or TRBV12-4 and TRBJ2-5; TRBD2 agrees at 8 bases. CDR3 length: 13 residues. V trimming: 8 bases; J trimming: 5 bases; junction bases outside the gene matches: 7.